One sample yielded the 9 T cell receptor beta chains listed below, sequenced in a study of cytomegalovirus exposure and HLA in healthy donors. With 60 Vbeta and 13 Jbeta primers, the PCR was carried out. Produced via immunoSEQ multiplex PCR; TCRdb's table is partial and in-frame only. The table has under 200,000 clones, 60% to 80% seen once. The sequenced sample consisted of PBMCs. Receptors were obtained from a male donor in good health and CMV-seronegative.

The DNA of the CDR3 is TGTGCCAGCAGTTCACCCGGGACAACCTACGAGCAGTACTTC. Translation: CASSSPGTTYEQYF. V usage is TRBV28 and J usage is TRBJ2-7; D might be TRBD1 (6 bases). V was cut by 4 bases and J by 2 bases, with 12 bases left in between. The germline gives CDR1 MDHEN, CDR2 SYDVKM. This CDR3 contains 14 residues.

The V gene is TRBV28, the J gene TRBJ2-7; 10 bases fit TRBD2. Germline V gives CDR1 MDHEN, CDR2 SYDVKM. V trimming: 10 bases; J trimming: 5 bases; junction bases outside the gene matches: 8. CDR3 size: 13 residues. CDR3 sequence: CAIKAGGMHEQYF. DNA for the CDR3: TGTGCCATCAAAGCGGGAGGGATGCACGAGCAGTACTTC. Filled out from reference TRBV28 and TRBJ2-7, the complete variable domain reads DVKVTQSSRYLVKRTGEKVFLECVQDMDHENMFWYRQDPGLGLRLIYFSYDVKMKEKGDIPEGYSVSREKKERFSLILESASTNQTSMYLCAIKAGGMHEQYFGPGTRLTVT.

This clone appeared a few times. Additional DNA sequences in this sample encode the identical CDR3. The CDR3 sequence is CASSGLAGGTDTQYF. DNA for the CDR3: TGTGCCAGCAGTGGACTAGCGGGGGGCACAGATACGCAGTATTTT. The chain combines TRBV6-1 with TRBJ2-3, with 12 bases that match TRBD2. Looked up from germline, CDR1 is MNHNS and CDR2 is SASEGT. The CDR3 has 15 amino acids. Trimming removed 4 bases from V and 1 base from J; junction bases left unmatched: 0.

The chain couples TRBV5-1 to TRBJ2-5; D might be TRBD1 (5 bases). The J call may be incorrect, as the DNA end agrees better with TRBJ2-7. CDR1 and CDR2 from the germline V gene are SGHRS and YFSETQ. The CDR3 covers 13 residues. CDR3 loop: CASSRTGSYEQYF. The CDR3 DNA reads TGCGCCAGCAGCCGTACAGGATCCTACGAGCAGTACTTC.

The chain employs TRBV5-4 and TRBJ2-2; 15 nucleotides match TRBD2. Germline values: CDR1 SGHNT, CDR2 YYREEE (reference sequence). V dropped 4 bases and J dropped 1; count of bases not matched to a gene: 5. The CDR3 has 18 residues. DNA of the CDR3: TGTGCCAGCAGCGGGGGACTAGCGGGAGGACTGAACACCGGGGAGCTGTTTTTT. This codes for CASSGGLAGGLNTGELFF.

The chain has TRBV5-4 and TRBJ1-3; D may be TRBD1 (5 bases). V dropped 4 bases and J dropped 2 bases, with 10 bases sitting between them. The CDR3 sequence is 14 residues long. The germline V gene has CDR1 SGHNT and CDR2 YYREEE (reference sequence). The CDR3 reads CASSGGGAGNTIYF. In nucleotides, the CDR3 is TGTGCCAGCAGCGGTGGAGGGGCTGGAAACACCATATATTTT.

This clone came up a few times. The CDR3 coding sequence is TGTGCCAGTAGAGCCGGGACTGCAGATACGCAGTATTTT. The encoded protein is CASRAGTADTQYF. The chain employs TRBV19 and TRBJ2-3; perhaps TRBD2 as D (6 bases). CDR3 length: 13 amino acids. The germline V and J ends were trimmed by 6 bases and 4 bases, with 11 bases remaining between them. Germline values: CDR1 LNHDA, CDR2 SQIVND (reference sequence).

This clone was counted only a few times. This chain joins TRBV5-1 and TRBJ2-7, with 7 bases fitting TRBD1. V shed 4 bases, J shed 1 base, and the junction held 8 bases outside the gene matches. Germline lookup yields CDR1 SGHRS and CDR2 YFSETQ. The CDR3 runs to 15 residues. The CDR3 sequence is CASSHRDSASYEQYF. The CDR3 DNA sequence: TGCGCCAGCAGCCACCGGGACAGCGCATCCTACGAGCAGTACTTC.

CDR3 residues: CASRPFSGDTYEQYF. CDR3 DNA sequence: TGTGCCAGCAGGCCATTTAGCGGAGATACCTACGAGCAGTACTTC. The chain couples TRBV6-5 to TRBJ2-5; a weak D match, TRBD2 (6 bases). TRBJ2-7 matches the DNA end more closely, so the J call is doubtful. The CDR3 is 15 residues long. Germline lookup yields CDR1 MNHEY and CDR2 SVGAGI.